This record covers a single TCR beta chain. Its specificity is unknown. Presence of unique molecular identifiers characterized the TCR beta cDNA libraries. TCRdb independently ran MiXCR on the PCR reads; one entry per CDR3 protein. The sample yields roughly 870,000 distinct CDR3 sequences, 53% seen once. The sample comes from a study of post-analysis software for immune sequencing data. Study-level results: Patients carried several TRBV segments more frequently than controls did, and TRBV5-6, TRBV5-1 and TRBV20-1 were among them. Same-batch preparations were strongly co-clustered by F measure.

Trimming removed 1 base from V and 9 bases from J, with 26 bases in between. Germline assignment: CDR1 SGHRS and CDR2 YFSETQ. The CDR3 totals 18 residues. The chain carries TRBV5-1 and TRBJ2-1, with D perhaps TRBD1 or TRBD2 (6 bases each). The sequence was obtained from a girl between 5 and 17 years old with multiple sclerosis. Sequencing used blood. In DNA form, the CDR3 reads TGCGCCAGCAGCTTGAGGGGTCTGGGGGGCACCCTACCGGGTGAGCAGTTCTTC. Protein sequence: CASSLRGLGGTLPGEQFF.